The clone carrying this T cell receptor beta chain came up a few times. For a library built for alpha chains, this beta chain is a stray read; little rests on its size. Time point specified: sample taken at primary tumor resection. TCRs were sequenced from unsorted whole RNA of tumor, nontumor lung or PBMC. Patients with untreated early-stage non-small cell lung cancer, numbering 72, were the donors. On each TCR cDNA molecule, a unique molecular identifier was present. In TCRdb, the 5' RACE reads were re-called with MiXCR into one record per CDR3 protein. Of approximately 12,000 distinct CDR3 sequences listed, 6.2% are singletons. This record belongs to a study of spatial heterogeneity in lung cancer. About the study: Consistent detection of more beta-chain than alpha-chain sequences was observed.

Trimming shortened V by 0 bases and J by 6 bases, and 9 bases separated the two germline ends. The CDR3 consists of 14 residues. Germline V gene data show CDR1 as SGHRS and CDR2 as YFSETQ. The rearrangement joins TRBV5-1 to TRBJ2-2, with D possibly being TRBD2 (5 bases). The receptor was isolated from a male donor with early-stage non-small cell lung cancer. Material: normal lung tissue next to the tumor, obtained at surgery. The CDR3 DNA follows: TGCGCCAGCAGCTTGGGAGGGAATCCCGGGGAGCTGTTTTTT. Translated: CASSLGGNPGELFF.